This TCR beta chain was retrieved from a study of shared clonotypes between healthy human individuals. Investigators spread the genomic DNA of each subset evenly over several immunoSEQ plates. Profiled with immunoSEQ multiplex PCR; TCRdb holds only in-frame clones, not every one. Found here are roughly 96,000 clones, roughly 45% of them singletons; the top ten hold approximately 15%. Trimming shortened V by 0 bases and J by 5 bases, and 13 bases separated the two germline ends. Germline CDR1 is LGHNA and CDR2 is YSLEER. CDR3 length: 15 amino acids. The J gene is TRBJ1-2, the V gene TRBV4-3, with D uncertain. The receptor was isolated from a woman aged 40-49 years in good health. Some clones in this sample may be carry-over from other donors' samples. Sequencing was carried out using PBMCs. CDR3 region: CASSQDRRGSYGYTF. CDR3 nucleotide sequence: TGCGCCAGCAGCCAAGATAGGAGAGGCTCTTATGGCTACACCTTC.